This TCR beta chain was observed in a study of technical replicates of blood from a handful of donors. Using immunoSEQ multiplex PCR, the repertoire was profiled, and TCRdb retains in-frame clones only, with some absent. Among roughly 90,000 clones listed, 85% to 95% were seen once. Source material: T cells isolated from PBMCs. This TCR was recovered from a human donor in good health.

CDR3 sequence: CASSYGTSGYTGELFF. In DNA form, the CDR3 reads TGTGCCAGCAGCTACGGGACTAGCGGATACACCGGGGAGCTGTTTTTT. The chain couples TRBV11-2 to TRBJ2-2, with TRBD2 identical over 11 bases. V shed 4 bases and J 3 bases; nucleotides not matched to a gene: 4. The CDR3 extends over 16 amino acids. In germline, CDR1 is SGHAT, CDR2 FQNNGV.